These T cell receptor beta chains were read from a single sample in a study of cytomegalovirus exposure and HLA in healthy donors. Here immunoSEQ multiplex PCR was the method, and the copy in TCRdb shows in-frame clones only, minus some. The table lists under 250,000 clones, roughly 83% of them singletons, with roughly 5.4% in the top ten. The sample was PBMCs. These receptors all come from a woman aged 18-29 years in good health and CMV-seronegative. Each CDR3 is given with its conserved first and last residue. Each record gives: clone size, V gene, J gene, D gene, CDR3 DNA, CDR3 protein. A D gene is named only where the DNA matches it firmly. The listing skips clone size in some rows; elsewhere it reads once, few, many or a size class.

size: .
V: TRBV6-5
J: TRBJ2-1
D: .
DNA: TGTGCCAGCAGCCCCGGGAGAAGCTCCTACAATGAGCAGTTCTTC
CDR3: CASSPGRSSYNEQFF

size: .
V: TRBV5-1
J: TRBJ1-2
D: .
DNA: TGCGCCAGCAGCTTTAGTGGGGCTGAGAACTATGGCTACACCTTC
CDR3: CASSFSGAENYGYTF

size: .
V: TRBV5-4
J: TRBJ1-5
D: .
DNA: TGTGCCAGCAGCCTAACGGACGAGCAGTTCAATCAGCCCCAGCATTTT
CDR3: CASSLTDEQFNQPQHF

size: few
V: TRBV6-5
J: TRBJ1-1
D: TRBD1
DNA: TGTGCCAGCAGAACGGGACAGGGAGGAAGCACTGAAGCTTTCTTT
CDR3: CASRTGQGGSTEAFF

size: .
V: TRBV6-4
J: TRBJ2-3
D: TRBD1
DNA: TGTGCCAGCAGGCAGGGGGCTTCCACAGATACGCAGTATTTT
CDR3: CASRQGASTDTQYF

size: .
V: TRBV5-4
J: TRBJ2-3
D: TRBD1
DNA: TGTGCCAGCAGAGCCGGGACAGATGTAGATACGCAGTATTTT
CDR3: CASRAGTDVDTQYF

size: .
V: TRBV7-9
J: TRBJ2-2
D: .
DNA: TGTGCCAGCAGCTTAGACAGGGCCACCGGGGAGCTGTTTTTT
CDR3: CASSLDRATGELFF

size: .
V: TRBV9
J: TRBJ2-1
D: TRBD2
DNA: TGTGCCAGCAGCGTAGCTGGCGGGGGGCCACGGCATGAGCAGTTCTTC
CDR3: CASSVAGGGPRHEQFF

size: .
V: TRBV2
J: TRBJ2-3
D: TRBD2
DNA: TGTGCCAGCAGGAGACTAGCGGGAGGGCCAGATACGCAGTATTTT
CDR3: CASRRLAGGPDTQYF

size: .
V: TRBV9
J: TRBJ1-2
D: TRBD1
DNA: TGTGCCAGCAGCCCGGACAGGGCATCCTATGGCTACACCTTC
CDR3: CASSPDRASYGYTF

size: .
V: TRBV11-2
J: TRBJ2-7
D: TRBD2
DNA: TGTGCCAGCAGCTTGACTTCGTTAGCGGGAGTAGCCTACGAGCAGTACTTC
CDR3: CASSLTSLAGVAYEQYF

size: once
V: TRBV6-1
J: TRBJ2-1
D: .
DNA: TGTGCCAGCAGTGAAGAGGGTCGGCAGCCTTGGAATGAGCAGTTCTTC
CDR3: CASSEEGRQPWNEQFF

size: .
V: TRBV10-3
J: TRBJ2-1
D: TRBD1
DNA: TGTGCCATCACCAAAGGGACAGGCTACAGTGAGCAGTTCTTC
CDR3: CAITKGTGYSEQFF

size: .
V: TRBV5-1
J: TRBJ2-3
D: TRBD2
DNA: TGCGCCAGCAGCCAGGGACTAGCAGTGAGCACAGATACGCAGTATTTT
CDR3: CASSQGLAVSTDTQYF

size: once
V: TRBV19
J: TRBJ2-5
D: TRBD2
DNA: TGTGCCAGTAGTCTCCTGGGGGGGACGGGAGAGACCCAGTACTTC
CDR3: CASSLLGGTGETQYF

size: .
V: TRBV7-2
J: TRBJ2-1
D: TRBD2
DNA: TGTGCCAGCAGTCCTCTAGCGGTCTCCTACAATGAGCAGTTCTTC
CDR3: CASSPLAVSYNEQFF

size: .
V: TRBV11-3
J: TRBJ2-1
D: TRBD1
DNA: TGTGCCAGCAGCTGGGACAGCTCATCCTACAATGAGCAGTTCTTC
CDR3: CASSWDSSSYNEQFF

size: .
V: TRBV2
J: TRBJ2-7
D: .
DNA: TGTGCCAGCAACTACCCCCGGGGGAGCGGCCCGGGGGAGCAGTACTTC
CDR3: CASNYPRGSGPGEQYF

size: .
V: TRBV6-6
J: TRBJ2-7
D: .
DNA: TGTGCCAGCAGTTACGAGGGCAGTTCCTACGAGCAGTACTTC
CDR3: CASSYEGSSYEQYF

size: .
V: TRBV6-5
J: TRBJ1-1
D: .
DNA: TGTGCCAGCACCCCCGTGGCCAATGGAGAAGCTTTCTTT
CDR3: CASTPVANGEAFF

size: few
V: TRBV9
J: TRBJ2-2
D: .
DNA: TGTGCCAGCAGCGGCGGGGCCACCGGGGAGCTGTTTTTT
CDR3: CASSGGATGELFF

size: .
V: TRBV7-3
J: TRBJ2-7
D: .
DNA: TGTGCCAGCAGCTTAAACGGGCTCTACGAGCAGTACTTC
CDR3: CASSLNGLYEQYF

size: few
V: TRBV27
J: TRBJ1-5
D: .
DNA: TGTGCCAGCAGCTGGGCCGCGGATCAGCCCCAGCATTTT
CDR3: CASSWAADQPQHF

size: .
V: TRBV6-6
J: TRBJ2-7
D: .
DNA: TGTGCCAGCAGTCGGCAGGGTTACGAGCAGTACTTC
CDR3: CASSRQGYEQYF

size: .
V: TRBV5-5
J: TRBJ1-2
D: TRBD1
DNA: TGTGCCAGCAGCTTCGGGACAGGGTATGGCTACACCTTC
CDR3: CASSFGTGYGYTF

size: .
V: TRBV5-1
J: TRBJ1-3
D: .
DNA: TGCGCCAGCACAGGCGGAGCCTCTGGAAACACCATATATTTT
CDR3: CASTGGASGNTIYF

size: .
V: TRBV7-2
J: TRBJ2-7
D: .
DNA: TGTGCCAGCAGATCTCCGGACAGAGGGTCCTACGAGCAGTACTTC
CDR3: CASRSPDRGSYEQYF

size: .
V: TRBV7-9
J: TRBJ1-1
D: .
DNA: TGTGCCAGCAGCCCATCGGCAGGGAAGAGAGGCGCTGAAGCTTTCTTT
CDR3: CASSPSAGKRGAEAFF

size: few
V: TRBV12-5
J: TRBJ1-2
D: TRBD1
DNA: TGTGCTAGTGGTTTTGGGACAGCCTATGGCTACACCTTC
CDR3: CASGFGTAYGYTF

size: .
V: TRBV30
J: TRBJ1-3
D: .
DNA: TGTGCCTGGAGTGTACAACCGAACTCTGGAAACACCATATATTTT
CDR3: CAWSVQPNSGNTIYF

size: .
V: TRBV28
J: TRBJ1-2
D: .
DNA: TGTGCCAGCAGTTTACCTGATCTCTCCTATGGCTACACCTTC
CDR3: CASSLPDLSYGYTF

size: .
V: TRBV19
J: TRBJ2-7
D: .
DNA: TGTGCCAGTAGTCTTAGTGGGGGATACGAGCAGTACTTC
CDR3: CASSLSGGYEQYF

size: .
V: TRBV4-2
J: TRBJ1-2
D: .
DNA: TGTGCCAGCAGCCCCGGGACTGGCTACACCTTC
CDR3: CASSPGTGYTF

size: .
V: TRBV27
J: TRBJ1-1
D: .
DNA: TGTGCCAGCAGTTTAGGGATACTCACTGAAGCTTTCTTT
CDR3: CASSLGILTEAFF

size: .
V: TRBV7-3
J: TRBJ1-2
D: .
DNA: TGTGCCAGCAGCTCCCCCGGGACAAATAACTATGGCTACACCTTC
CDR3: CASSSPGTNNYGYTF

size: once
V: TRBV15
J: TRBJ1-4
D: .
DNA: TGTGCCACCAGCAGAGCCGGCAGGGAGAGGGAAAAACTGTTTTTT
CDR3: CATSRAGREREKLFF

size: once
V: TRBV7-9
J: TRBJ1-1
D: TRBD1
DNA: TGTGCCAGCACCTTGTTGCAGGGGGCTGAAGCTTTCTTT
CDR3: CASTLLQGAEAFF

size: .
V: TRBV19
J: TRBJ2-1
D: TRBD1
DNA: TGTGCCAGTAGTAGCCGGGACAGGGGGTCCGATGAGCAGTTCTTC
CDR3: CASSSRDRGSDEQFF

size: .
V: TRBV4-1
J: TRBJ2-3
D: TRBD2
DNA: TGCGCCAGCAGCCAAGCCCCAGCGGGAAAGACAGATACGCAGTATTTT
CDR3: CASSQAPAGKTDTQYF

size: .
V: TRBV19
J: TRBJ2-5
D: TRBD1
DNA: TGTGCCAGTAGTATAGGACAGGGAGAGACCCAGTACTTC
CDR3: CASSIGQGETQYF

size: .
V: TRBV2
J: TRBJ1-1
D: .
DNA: TGTGCCAGCAGTGATGGATACGGGCAGCTTGAAGCTTTCTTT
CDR3: CASSDGYGQLEAFF

size: .
V: TRBV7-3
J: TRBJ2-7
D: TRBD2
DNA: TGTGCCAGCAGCTCCCCCGCGGGGGGCGGGGAGCAGTACTTC
CDR3: CASSSPAGGGEQYF

size: .
V: TRBV29-1
J: TRBJ2-7
D: TRBD2
DNA: TGCAGCGCAACCCTGGGAGGGAGGACCTACGAGCAGTACTTC
CDR3: CSATLGGRTYEQYF

size: .
V: TRBV4-1
J: TRBJ1-4
D: .
DNA: TGCGCCAGCAGCCATTCAGGGCAAGCAGCTAATGAAAAACTGTTTTTT
CDR3: CASSHSGQAANEKLFF

size: .
V: TRBV6-5
J: TRBJ2-7
D: .
DNA: TGTGCCAGCAGTTACGGGGACGGCTCCTACGAGCAGTACTTC
CDR3: CASSYGDGSYEQYF

size: .
V: TRBV10-1
J: TRBJ2-2
D: TRBD2
DNA: TGCGCCAGCAGACTAGCGGGAGACACCGGGGAGCTGTTTTTT
CDR3: CASRLAGDTGELFF

size: .
V: TRBV7-3
J: TRBJ2-2
D: .
DNA: TGTGCCAGCAGCTTAAACGGGAACACCGGGGAGCTGTTTTTT
CDR3: CASSLNGNTGELFF

size: .
V: TRBV28
J: TRBJ2-1
D: TRBD2
DNA: TGTGCCAGCACCCCCCCCGCGATTAGCGGGAGAGGGTACAATGAGCAGTTCTTC
CDR3: CASTPPAISGRGYNEQFF

size: .
V: TRBV5-5
J: TRBJ2-7
D: TRBD1
DNA: TGTGCCAGCAGCTGGGACATAGGGACAGGGGGGTCCTTGGAGCAGTACTTC
CDR3: CASSWDIGTGGSLEQYF